This T cell receptor (beta chain) was captured by sequencing in a study of T cells in tumors after PD-1 blockade. On the study more broadly: Some patients also took daily vismodegib 150 mg during anti-PD-1 treatment. Mean per blood sample: 113,528 templates (roughly 22,000-257,772), around 34,000 unique clonotypes. Study results and caveats: Peripheral recruitment is suggested, as some novel exhausted tumor clones were in pre-treatment blood.

Judged by abundance, this clone is medium-sized. The antigen is unknown. The table came from immunoSEQ multiplex PCR; TCRdb's copy has only in-frame clones and leaves some out. The sample records approximately 47,000 clones, 79% being singletons. Template: tumor biopsy or peripheral blood genomic DNA, roughly 550-6,500 ng per sample. The CDR3 is 13 residues long. Germline V gene lookup returns CDR1 SEHNR and CDR2 FQNEAQ (reference sequence). Deletions cut 5 bases from V and 3 bases from J, with 11 bases between. The TCR originated in a human donor with advanced basal cell or squamous cell carcinoma (not recorded which). Specimen: PBMCs, collected before anti-PD-1 therapy. The rearrangement uses TRBV7-9 and TRBJ2-7, with unresolved D. The CDR3 protein is CASSKPAGYEQYF. In DNA form, the CDR3 reads TGTGCCAGCAGCAAACCAGCCGGCTACGAGCAGTACTTC.